The clone carrying this TCR beta chain was counted at least ten times. Its antigen is unknown. This entry comes from a study of T cells in Graves' hyperthyroidism and ophthalmopathy. Study results and limitations: In validation, the model predicted ophthalmopathy. These predictions came a median about 6.5 months before onset.

Newly diagnosed patients aged 18 to 65 had hyperthyroidism of under 2 months' duration. Exclusion of patients followed from uncontrolled infection, other autoimmune disease, pregnancy or lactation. Clinical symptoms, serum thyroxine, TRAb, thyroid ultrasound and orbital computed tomography informed diagnoses. RNA transcripts served as the template for amplifying TCR beta CDR3 regions. The HTBI primer set served for first-round RT-PCR of the TCR CDR3. TCRdb analysed the multiplex PCR reads with MiXCR anew, one entry per CDR3 protein. Counted here are approximately 700,000 distinct CDR3 sequences, about 16% occurring once; the ten biggest clones make up around 7.7%. The specimen sequenced was blood. The receptor was derived from a young man with Graves' hyperthyroidism.

The CDR3 spells CASSEGPLNEQFF. CDR3 nucleotide sequence: TGTGCCAGCAGTGAAGGGCCCTTGAATGAGCAGTTCTTC. This sequence joins TRBV2 and TRBJ2-1; D gene unclear. CDR1 is SNHLY and CDR2 is FYNNEI in the germline V gene. The V end was cut by 1 base, the J end by 7 bases, with 8 bases between. This CDR3 has 13 amino acids.